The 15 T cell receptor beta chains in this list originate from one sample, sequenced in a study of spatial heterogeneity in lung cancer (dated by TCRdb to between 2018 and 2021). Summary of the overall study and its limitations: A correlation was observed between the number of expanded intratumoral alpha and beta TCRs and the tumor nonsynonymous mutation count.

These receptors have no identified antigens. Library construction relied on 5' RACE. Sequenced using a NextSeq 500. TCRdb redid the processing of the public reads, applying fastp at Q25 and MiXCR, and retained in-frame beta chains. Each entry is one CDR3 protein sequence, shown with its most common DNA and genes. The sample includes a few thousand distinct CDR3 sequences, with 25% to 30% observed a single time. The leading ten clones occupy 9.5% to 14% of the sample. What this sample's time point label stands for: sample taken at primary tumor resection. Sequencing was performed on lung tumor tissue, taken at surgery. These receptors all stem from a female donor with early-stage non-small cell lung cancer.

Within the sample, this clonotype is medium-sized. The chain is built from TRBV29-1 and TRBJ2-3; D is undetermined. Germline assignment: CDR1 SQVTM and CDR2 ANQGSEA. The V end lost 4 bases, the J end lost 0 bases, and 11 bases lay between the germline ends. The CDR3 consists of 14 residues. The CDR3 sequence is CSVGRGSSTDTQYF. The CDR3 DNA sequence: TGCAGCGTTGGACGAGGTTCTAGCACAGATACGCAGTATTTT.

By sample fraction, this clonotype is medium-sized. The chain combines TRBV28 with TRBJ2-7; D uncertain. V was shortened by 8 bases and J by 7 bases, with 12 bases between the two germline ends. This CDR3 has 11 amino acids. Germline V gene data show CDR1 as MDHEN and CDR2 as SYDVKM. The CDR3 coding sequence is TGTGCCAGCCAGACCGAGGAGGAGCAGTACTTC. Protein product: CASQTEEEQYF.

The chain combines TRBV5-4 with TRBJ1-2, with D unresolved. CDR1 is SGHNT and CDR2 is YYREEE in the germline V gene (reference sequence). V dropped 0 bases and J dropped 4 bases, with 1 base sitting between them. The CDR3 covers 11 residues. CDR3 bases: TGTGCCAGCAGCTTGGGCTATGGCTACACCTTC. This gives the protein CASSLGYGYTF. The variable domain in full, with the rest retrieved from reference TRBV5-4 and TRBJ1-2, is ETGVTQSPTHLIKTRGQQVTLRCSSQSGHNTVSWYQQALGQGPQFIFQYYREEENGRGNFPPRFSGLQFPNYSSELNVNALELDDSALYLCASSLGYGYTFGSGTRLTVV.

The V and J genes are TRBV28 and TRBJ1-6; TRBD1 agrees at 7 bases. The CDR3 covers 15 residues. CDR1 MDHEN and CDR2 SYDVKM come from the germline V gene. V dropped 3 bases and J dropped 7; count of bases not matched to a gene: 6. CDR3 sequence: CASSFGRGGNSPLHF. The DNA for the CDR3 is TGTGCCAGCAGTTTCGGCAGGGGGGGGAATTCACCCCTCCACTTT.

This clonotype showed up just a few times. DNA for the CDR3: TGCAGCGTTGAGAGTTCTGGTCTAGCGGGCTACACAGATACGCAGTATTTT. The encoded protein is CSVESSGLAGYTDTQYF. This rearrangement joins TRBV29-1 to TRBJ2-3, with 8 bases identical to TRBD2. Unmatched junction bases numbered 13, after V lost 3 bases and J lost 2 bases. CDR3 length: 17 amino acids. The germline CDR1 and CDR2 sequences are SQVTM and ANQGSEA.

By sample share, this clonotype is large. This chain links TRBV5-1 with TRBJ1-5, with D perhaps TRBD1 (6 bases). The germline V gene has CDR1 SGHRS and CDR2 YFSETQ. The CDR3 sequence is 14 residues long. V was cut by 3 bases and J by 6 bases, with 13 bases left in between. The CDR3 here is CASSSGEGVQPQHF. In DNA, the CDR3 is TGCGCCAGCAGCTCCGGGGAGGGGGTTCAGCCCCAGCATTTT.

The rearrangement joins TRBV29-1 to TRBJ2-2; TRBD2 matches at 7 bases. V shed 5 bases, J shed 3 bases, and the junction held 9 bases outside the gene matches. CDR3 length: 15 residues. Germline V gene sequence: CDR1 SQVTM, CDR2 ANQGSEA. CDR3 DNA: TGCAGCGTTATCACCGGGGAGGGCTACACCGGGGAGCTGTTTTTT. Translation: CSVITGEGYTGELFF.

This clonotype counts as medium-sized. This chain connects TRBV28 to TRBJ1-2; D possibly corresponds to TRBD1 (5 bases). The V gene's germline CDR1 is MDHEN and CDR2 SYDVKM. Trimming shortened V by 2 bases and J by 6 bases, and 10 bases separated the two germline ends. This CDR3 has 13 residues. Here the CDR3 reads CASSLQGSHGYTF. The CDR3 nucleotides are TGTGCCAGCAGTTTACAGGGTTCCCATGGCTACACCTTC.

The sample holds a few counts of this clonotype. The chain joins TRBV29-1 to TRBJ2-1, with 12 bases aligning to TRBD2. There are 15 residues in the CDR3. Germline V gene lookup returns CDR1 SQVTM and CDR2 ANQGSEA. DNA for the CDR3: TGCTCCACAACGGGGGCTAGCGGGAGGGCCGGGGAGCAGTTCTTC. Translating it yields CSTTGASGRAGEQFF.

CDR3 protein: CAISAGQAKETQYF. The CDR3 DNA is TGTGCCATCAGTGCTGGACAGGCTAAAGAGACCCAGTACTTC. The chain combines TRBV10-3 with TRBJ2-5, with TRBD1 identical over 7 bases. CDR3 length: 14 amino acids. Germline CDR1 ENHRY, CDR2 SYGVKD. V lost 4 bases, J lost 3 bases, and 5 bases stayed unmatched.

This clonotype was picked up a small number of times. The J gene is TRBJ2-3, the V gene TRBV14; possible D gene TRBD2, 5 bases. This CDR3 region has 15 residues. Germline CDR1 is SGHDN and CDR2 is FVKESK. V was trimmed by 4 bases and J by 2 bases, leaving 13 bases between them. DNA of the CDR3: TGTGCCAGCAGCCGCTTCACTAGGCCCACAGATACGCAGTATTTT. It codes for CASSRFTRPTDTQYF.

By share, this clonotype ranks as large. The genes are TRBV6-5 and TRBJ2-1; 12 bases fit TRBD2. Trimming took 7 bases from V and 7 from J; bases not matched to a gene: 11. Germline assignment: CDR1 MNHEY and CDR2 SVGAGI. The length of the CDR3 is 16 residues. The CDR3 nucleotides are TGTGCCAGCAACCCTAGCGGGAGGGCTTGGGGGAATGAGCAGTTCTTC. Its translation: CASNPSGRAWGNEQFF.

The CDR3 sequence: CASSFPRTDGTGELFF. In DNA form, the CDR3 reads TGTGCCAGCAGTTTTCCCCGGACAGATGGGACCGGGGAGCTGTTTTTT. The gene calls are TRBV28 and TRBJ2-2; the D gene is possibly TRBD1 (6 bases). CDR3 length: 16 amino acids. V was shortened by 3 bases and J by 5 bases, with 16 bases between the two germline ends. CDR1 MDHEN and CDR2 SYDVKM come from the germline V gene.

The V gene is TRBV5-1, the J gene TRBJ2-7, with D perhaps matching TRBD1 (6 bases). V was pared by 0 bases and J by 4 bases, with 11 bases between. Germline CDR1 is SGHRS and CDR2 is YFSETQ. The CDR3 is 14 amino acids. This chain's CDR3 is CASSLGQDIYEQYF. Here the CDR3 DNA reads TGCGCCAGCAGCTTGGGACAGGATATATACGAGCAGTACTTC.

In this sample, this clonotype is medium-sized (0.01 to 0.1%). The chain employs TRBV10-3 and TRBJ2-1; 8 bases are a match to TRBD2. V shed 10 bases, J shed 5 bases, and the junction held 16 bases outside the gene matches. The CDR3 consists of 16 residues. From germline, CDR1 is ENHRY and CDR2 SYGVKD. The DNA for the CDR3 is TGTGCCACCTCGGGCCGGGAGGGGAGGTCTGACAATGAGCAGTTCTTC. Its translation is CATSGREGRSDNEQFF.